The rows below give T cell receptor beta chains drawn from one sample of a study of T cells in Graves' hyperthyroidism and ophthalmopathy. In TCRdb, the multiplex PCR reads were re-called with MiXCR into one record per CDR3 protein. Of roughly 350,000 distinct CDR3 sequences detected, roughly 15% appear once; the ten largest clones hold almost 35%. The sequencing sample was made of blood. The receptor set was obtained from a woman aged 35 to 49 with Graves' ophthalmopathy. Both conserved end residues are part of each CDR3. D genes are given only for firm matches. Not every row has a clone size; where given, it reads once, few, many or a size class.

NA	NA	TRBV2	TRBJ2-5	TGTGCCAGCCAAGGACGGGTCGTAGGGACCCAGTACTTC	CASQGRVVGTQYF
TRBD2	many	TRBV15	TRBJ2-3	TGTGCCACCAGCAGAGATCTAAGCGGGGCGGGGAATACGCAGTATTTT	CATSRDLSGAGNTQYF
TRBD2	NA	TRBV11-2	TRBJ2-7	TGTGCCAGCAGCACCGGGACTAGCTTTTCTAACGAGCAGTACTTC	CASSTGTSFSNEQYF
NA	many	TRBV7-2	TRBJ1-2	TGTGCCAGCAGCCGGGACAAGATAAGCTACACCTTC	CASSRDKISYTF
NA	NA	TRBV12-3/TRBV12-4	TRBJ1-1	TGTGCCAGCAGTTCTCGACTGGGGGGTGGTGCTTTCTTT	CASSSRLGGGAFF
NA	many	TRBV10-2	TRBJ2-5	TGCGCCAGCAGTGATCCCACGGAGACCCAGTACTTC	CASSDPTETQYF
NA	NA	TRBV5-1	TRBJ2-3	TGCGCCAGCAGCTTGGCCACTAGTTTCTCTAGCACAGATACGCAGTATTTT	CASSLATSFSSTDTQYF
NA	many	TRBV3-1	TRBJ2-1	TGTGCCAGCAGCCTAATTCAGGGCCGTGAGCAGTTCTTC	CASSLIQGREQFF
NA	NA	TRBV5-1	TRBJ1-6	TGCGCCAGCAGCTTGTTTGTCTCAGGTCTCGCTAATTCACCCCTCCACTTT	CASSLFVSGLANSPLHF
NA	few	TRBV11-2	TRBJ2-3	TGTGCCAGCAGCCAATTTACAGATACGCAGTATTTT	CASSQFTDTQYF
TRBD1	many	TRBV29-1	TRBJ2-7	TGCAGCGTTGAAGGCCAGGGGGAGACCTACGAGCAGTACTTC	CSVEGQGETYEQYF
TRBD2	many	TRBV5-6	TRBJ2-1	TGTGCCAGCAGCTTGCTAGCGGGAGGGCGCAATGAGCAGTTCTTC	CASSLLAGGRNEQFF
NA	few	TRBV20-1	TRBJ1-5	TGCAGTGCTAGAGACTTCTTCCCAGGTCAGCCCCAGCATTTT	CSARDFFPGQPQHF
NA	many	TRBV6-1	TRBJ2-3	TGTGCCAGCAGTCCGAAAAGGACAGACAGTCGTCCAGATACGCAGTATTTT	CASSPKRTDSRPDTQYF
NA	many	TRBV20-1	TRBJ2-5	TGCAGTGCAAGGGGGGTCAGGGATCCGGAGACCCAGTACTTC	CSARGVRDPETQYF
TRBD2	once	TRBV20-1	TRBJ2-5	TGCAGTACCAAAAGATGGACTAGCGGGGGGGCAGAGACCCAGTACTTC	CSTKRWTSGGAETQYF
NA	NA	TRBV7-3	TRBJ2-2	TGTGCCAGCAGCCTCGGACTGGATTGGGACACCGGGGAGCTGTTTTTT	CASSLGLDWDTGELFF
NA	NA	TRBV30	TRBJ2-1	TGTGCCAACGCCCGGAGCTCCTACAATGAGCAGTTCTTC	CANARSSYNEQFF
NA	few	TRBV20-1	TRBJ2-3	TGCAGTGCTAGAGAGAAGGCAGATACGCAGTATTTT	CSAREKADTQYF
NA	many	TRBV30	TRBJ1-5	TGTGCCTGGAGTGGTGGGGATGGCAATCAGCCCCAGCATTTT	CAWSGGDGNQPQHF
NA	few	TRBV18	TRBJ2-1	TGTGCCAGCTCACCACCCCTAGGACTATACAATGAGCAGTTCTTC	CASSPPLGLYNEQFF
NA	many	TRBV12-3/TRBV12-4	TRBJ1-1	TGTGCCAGCAGTTTAGGCCCGGGGTACACTGAAGCTTTCTTT	CASSLGPGYTEAFF
NA	NA	TRBV5-4	TRBJ2-1	TGTGCCAGCAGCTTGGAGCCGCGAGCTGAGCAGTTCTTC	CASSLEPRAEQFF
NA	many	TRBV15	TRBJ1-4	TGTGCCACCAGCGGCCAGAAGTGGGAAAAACTGTTTTTT	CATSGQKWEKLFF
NA	few	TRBV4-1	TRBJ1-5	TGCGCCAGCAGCCAAGGCAATAATGGGGACACCACTCCGGGTAGCAATCAGCCCCAGCATTTT	CASSQGNNGDTTPGSNQPQHF
TRBD2	many	TRBV25-1	TRBJ2-3	TGTGCCAGCAGCGATGCGGGGGGGACAGATACGCAGTATTTT	CASSDAGGTDTQYF
NA	few	TRBV10-1	TRBJ1-2	TGCGCCAGCAGTCCACAGCGGAACTATGGCTACACCTTC	CASSPQRNYGYTF
TRBD2	many	TRBV6-1	TRBJ2-7	TGTGCCAGCAGCGCTCAGCGGTCGACTAGCGGAGGTTACGAGCAGTACTTC	CASSAQRSTSGGYEQYF
NA	few	TRBV9	TRBJ1-6	TGTGCCAGCAGCGCGAGACAGAGCTCCTATAATTCACCCCTCCACTTT	CASSARQSSYNSPLHF
TRBD2	many	TRBV28	TRBJ2-1	TGTGCCAGCAGTTTAACTAGCGGGAAGTACAATGAGCAGTTCTTC	CASSLTSGKYNEQFF
NA	many	TRBV19	TRBJ2-5	TGTGCCAGTAGTGTGGACAGTGGAGGCGAGACCCAGTACTTC	CASSVDSGGETQYF
NA	once	TRBV20-1	TRBJ1-1	TGCAGTGCTGAAGACCAGGGGTTGACTGAAGCTTTCTTT	CSAEDQGLTEAFF
TRBD2	many	TRBV28	TRBJ2-1	TGTGCCAGCAGTTGGGCCCTAGCGGGAGGGTACAATGAGCAGTTCTTC	CASSWALAGGYNEQFF
TRBD1	many	TRBV2	TRBJ1-2	TGTGCCAGCAGTGCGGACAGGGGGTTTTATGGCTACACCTTC	CASSADRGFYGYTF
NA	many	TRBV2	TRBJ2-2	TGTGCCAGCAGTGTTGGATACGGGGAGCTGTTTTTT	CASSVGYGELFF
TRBD2	many	TRBV20-1	TRBJ2-7	TGCAGTGCTACGAACCCGATGGTAGTAGCGGGAAGGGGCGAGCAGTACTTC	CSATNPMVVAGRGEQYF
NA	NA	TRBV20-1	TRBJ2-5	TGCAGTGCCAGCTGGGCCTTGGGCGAGACCCAGTACTTC	CSASWALGETQYF
NA	many	TRBV11-2	TRBJ2-3	TGTGCCAGCAGCCGATCGGGCACAGATACGCAGTATTTT	CASSRSGTDTQYF
NA	many	TRBV6-1	TRBJ2-2	TGTGCCAGCAGCCCCCGGGCGGCGGGCACCGGGGAGCTGTTTTTT	CASSPRAAGTGELFF
NA	many	TRBV12-3/TRBV12-4	TRBJ2-5	TGTGCCAGCAGACAGTGGCAAGAGACCCAGTACTTC	CASRQWQETQYF
NA	many	TRBV5-8	TRBJ2-1	TGTGCCAGCAGCTTGGAACGGTCGGGGGAGCAGTTCTTC	CASSLERSGEQFF
TRBD2	few	TRBV11-2	TRBJ2-7	TGTGCCAGCAGCTTAGACGGTTCGACTAGCGGGACATACGAGCAGTACTTC	CASSLDGSTSGTYEQYF
NA	few	TRBV6-4	TRBJ1-1	TGTGCCAGCAATGCTGAAGGGAACACTGAAGCTTTCTTT	CASNAEGNTEAFF
NA	many	TRBV2	TRBJ2-2	TGTGCCAGCAAGCAGGGCAACACCGGGGAGCTGTTTTTT	CASKQGNTGELFF
NA	many	TRBV6-1	TRBJ2-1	TGTGCCAGCAGTGAAGCGCTGACCCCCCCCTACAATGAGCAGTTCTTC	CASSEALTPPYNEQFF
NA	NA	TRBV30	TRBJ1-6	TGTGCCTGGAGTGTACAGCAATCACCCCTCCACTTT	CAWSVQQSPLHF
TRBD1	many	TRBV7-9	TRBJ1-1	TGTGCCAGCAGCTTAAGACAGGGTTTTGGCACTGAAGCTTTCTTT	CASSLRQGFGTEAFF
TRBD1	few	TRBV27	TRBJ1-1	TGTGCCAGCAGTTCGCGACAGGGGATCGGGGCGGCTTTCTTT	CASSSRQGIGAAFF
NA	many	TRBV28	TRBJ2-1	TGTGCCAGCAGTTTGGGGCCAGGGGGGGGCAATGAGCAGTTCTTC	CASSLGPGGGNEQFF
NA	NA	TRBV2	TRBJ1-5	TGTGCCAGCAAATTAGGGGGGTACGGTCAGCCCCAGCATTTT	CASKLGGYGQPQHF
NA	many	TRBV5-1	TRBJ1-4	TGCGCCAGCAGCTTTGCCGGGGGCGATGAAAAACTGTTTTTT	CASSFAGGDEKLFF
NA	few	TRBV24-1	TRBJ2-7	TGTGCCACCAGTAGAGACGGATCCTACGAGCAGTACTTC	CATSRDGSYEQYF